Presented here are 14 T cell receptor beta chains from one specimen sequenced in a study of T cells after somatic rescue of genetic block. The assay was immunoSEQ multiplex PCR, and TCRdb's table has in-frame clones only and misses some. This table holds roughly 120,000 clones, 75% to 95% found once. Sequencing used peripheral blood mononuclear cells (PBMCs). The source is a woman between 18 and 29 years old.

This chain links TRBV27 with TRBJ1-2; D is unclear. The germline V gene encodes CDR1 MNHEY and CDR2 SMNVEV (reference sequence). This CDR3 spans 13 amino acids. Trimming left V 5 bases short and J 8 bases short, with 15 bases between. The CDR3 DNA follows: TGTGCCAGCAGTCCCGTCGGATCGGGGGGCTACACCTTC. Its translation is CASSPVGSGGYTF.

The chain recombines TRBV6-5 with TRBJ1-5; 7 bases align to TRBD1. The CDR3 is 13 amino acids. J lost 9 bases, V lost 6 bases, and 8 bases had no gene match. CDR1 and CDR2 (germline): MNHEY, SVGAGI. This CDR3 reads CASSQTGSGPQHF. CDR3 DNA sequence: TGTGCCAGCAGCCAGACAGGGTCCGGGCCCCAGCATTTT.

The CDR3 DNA reads TGCGCCAGCAGCCAAGATAGGTTGGCCTACGAGCAGTACTTC. Amino acids: CASSQDRLAYEQYF. The gene calls are TRBV4-3 and TRBJ2-7; D gene uncertain. Trimming shortened V by 0 bases and J by 2 bases, and 8 bases separated the two germline ends. Germline assignment: CDR1 LGHNA and CDR2 YSLEER. CDR3 length: 14 amino acids.

The chain's CDR3 is CSAMVFYGYTF. In DNA, the CDR3 is TGCAGTGCTATGGTCTTTTATGGCTACACCTTC. The J gene is TRBJ1-2, the V gene TRBV20-1; D not resolved. Germline loops: CDR1 DFQATT, CDR2 SNEGSKA (reference sequence). V lost 4 bases to trimming and J lost 5 bases, with 8 bases between them. This CDR3 has 11 residues.

V gene TRBV5-1 combines with J gene TRBJ2-3; the D gene could be TRBD1 or TRBD2 (5 bases each). The CDR3 is 16 residues long. CDR1 and CDR2 from the germline V gene are SGHRS and YFSETQ. The V gene lost 3 bases and the J gene lost 3 bases, with 17 bases spanning the gap. The CDR3 coding sequence is TGCGCCAGCAGCTCCGTACGGGGCTTTAGGACAGATACGCAGTATTTT. Protein: CASSSVRGFRTDTQYF. Variable domain in full (rest from reference TRBV5-1 and TRBJ2-3): KAGVTQTPRYLIKTRGQQVTLSCSPISGHRSVSWYQQTPGQGLQFLFEYFSETQRNKGNFPGRFSGRQFSNSRSEMNVSTLELGDSALYLCASSSVRGFRTDTQYFGPGTRLTVL.

The V and J genes are TRBV4-3 and TRBJ2-7; TRBD1 agrees at 9 bases. V trimming: 1 base; J trimming: 4 bases; junction bases outside the gene matches: 5. Germline V gene data show CDR1 as LGHNA and CDR2 as YSLEER. The length of the CDR3 is 15 residues. Here the CDR3 reads CASSQARTGAYEQYF. In DNA form, the CDR3 reads TGCGCCAGCAGCCAAGCCCGGACAGGGGCTTACGAGCAGTACTTC.

The chain carries TRBV7-3 and TRBJ2-1; no reliable D call. From germline, CDR1 is SGHTA and CDR2 FQGTGA. This CDR3 is built from 14 residues. Between the trimmed V and J ends, which lost 0 bases and 2 bases, there was a span of 5 bases. CDR3 in DNA: TGTGCCAGCAGCTTAACCGTGGCCTACAATGAGCAGTTCTTC. The encoded protein is CASSLTVAYNEQFF.

This clone was counted a few times. CDR3: CASSPRTGGNGYTF. CDR3 sequence (DNA): TGTGCCAGCAGTCCCCGGACAGGGGGTAATGGCTACACCTTC. The V call is TRBV27, the J call TRBJ1-2; TRBD1 aligns across 10 bases. The CDR3 runs to 14 residues. Germline trimming cut 5 bases from V and 6 bases from J; bases unmatched to any gene: 6. Looked up from germline, CDR1 is MNHEY and CDR2 is SMNVEV (reference sequence).

The gene calls are TRBV7-3 and TRBJ1-1, with D possibly matching TRBD1 (6 bases). V dropped 2 bases and J dropped 7 bases, with 17 bases sitting between them. This CDR3 comprises 15 residues. The V gene's germline CDR1 is SGHTA and CDR2 FQGTGA. CDR3 in DNA: TGTGCCAGCAGCTTACTAGGTGGGGGGCAGGGTGAAGCTTTCTTT. It codes for CASSLLGGGQGEAFF.

The rearrangement links TRBV11-3 to TRBJ2-1, with D perhaps TRBD1 or TRBD2 (5 bases each). CDR1 is SGHNT, CDR2 YENEEA, per germline. V was pared by 8 bases and J by 7 bases, with 15 bases between. The CDR3 is made up of 13 amino acids. CDR3 sequence (DNA): TGTGCCAGCGCTTCGAGGGGTAGGAATGAGCAGTTCTTC. Amino acids: CASASRGRNEQFF. Combining the CDR3 with reference TRBV11-3 and TRBJ2-1 gives the whole variable domain EAGVVQSPRYKIIEKKQPVAFWCNPISGHNTLYWYLQNLGQGPELLIRYENEEAVDDSQLPKDRFSAERLKGVDSTLKIQPAELGDSAVYLCASASRGRNEQFFGPGTRLTVL.

This clone showed up just a few times. The CDR3, as DNA: TGTGCCAGCGGCCGGACAGGCCGGCCCCAGCATTTT. As protein: CASGRTGRPQHF. V is TRBV6-1 and J is TRBJ1-5; 7 nucleotides line up with TRBD1. The CDR3 loop spans 12 amino acids. Germline CDR1 reads MNHNS; CDR2 reads SASEGT. With 8 bases clipped from V and 9 bases from J, the junction kept 7 bases outside the gene matches.

This chain's CDR3 is CAWAGSYNEQFF. In nucleotides, the CDR3 is TGTGCCTGGGCCGGCTCCTACAATGAGCAGTTCTTC. This chain uses TRBV30 with TRBJ2-1; no definite D call. The V gene lost 5 bases and the J gene lost 0 bases, with 5 bases spanning the gap. The CDR3 sequence is 12 residues long. Germline V CDR1 and CDR2: GTSNPN, SVGIG (reference sequence).

CDR3: CASSVVGSLDTEAFF. DNA of the CDR3: TGTGCCAGCAGCGTAGTAGGCTCCCTGGACACTGAAGCTTTCTTT. The V gene is TRBV9, the J gene TRBJ1-1, with D uncertain. The CDR3 runs 15 residues. Trimming shortened V by 0 bases and J by 3 bases, and 12 bases separated the two germline ends. In germline, CDR1 is SGDLS, CDR2 YYNGEE.

The chain links TRBV19 to TRBJ1-4, with D unresolved. V gave up 1 base and J gave up 4 bases, with 10 bases separating them. Germline CDR1 LNHDA, CDR2 SQIVND (reference sequence). The CDR3 spans 15 residues. The DNA for the CDR3 is TGTGCCAGTAGTATAGCGGCGGAGAGTAATGAAAAACTGTTTTTT. Amino acids: CASSIAAESNEKLFF.